Listed below are T cell receptor beta chains from one sample, sequenced in a study of T cells in Graves' hyperthyroidism and ophthalmopathy. TCRdb reprocessed the multiplex PCR reads with MiXCR, giving one entry per CDR3 protein. The data contain a few hundred thousand distinct CDR3 sequences, roughly 15% of them singletons. The sequenced material came from blood. These receptors were obtained from a woman aged 40 to 50 with Graves' ophthalmopathy. Each CDR3 is given with its conserved first and last residue. Some rows mark clone size as missing; the rest say once, few, many or name a class of expanded clone.

CDR3 protein: CASSSAGTRWGNEQFF
J gene: TRBJ2-1
clone size: .
V gene: TRBV7-9

CDR3 protein: CAWSVGTGGSYEQYF
J gene: TRBJ2-7
clone size: .
V gene: TRBV30

CDR3 protein: CASQRTGAPNTEAFF
J gene: TRBJ1-1
clone size: many
V gene: TRBV28

CDR3 protein: CATSGNRYYGYTF
J gene: TRBJ1-2
clone size: many
V gene: TRBV24-1

CDR3 protein: CASRDRDRFYEQYF
J gene: TRBJ2-7
clone size: many
V gene: TRBV5-1

CDR3 protein: CASSPLGRTYNEQFF
J gene: TRBJ2-1
clone size: .
V gene: TRBV9

CDR3 protein: CASRTQTYEQYF
J gene: TRBJ2-7
clone size: many
V gene: TRBV2

CDR3 protein: CASSPPAEGGEAFF
J gene: TRBJ1-1
clone size: .
V gene: TRBV2

CDR3 protein: CASSEALASGGNTQYF
J gene: TRBJ2-3
clone size: many
V gene: TRBV2

CDR3 protein: CATSRDLSDTQYF
J gene: TRBJ2-3
clone size: .
V gene: TRBV15

CDR3 protein: CASSTSRATDTQYF
J gene: TRBJ2-3
clone size: many
V gene: TRBV12-3/TRBV12-4

CDR3 protein: CASRAQMANAIYF
J gene: TRBJ1-3
clone size: few
V gene: TRBV2

CDR3 protein: CASSLNGPHYGYTF
J gene: TRBJ1-2
clone size: many
V gene: TRBV28

CDR3 protein: CASSSIPRGSTDTQYF
J gene: TRBJ2-3
clone size: few
V gene: TRBV6-1

CDR3 protein: CASRDRVDEQFF
J gene: TRBJ2-1
clone size: many
V gene: TRBV28

CDR3 protein: CASSFSMGAGELFF
J gene: TRBJ2-2
clone size: few
V gene: TRBV5-4

CDR3 protein: CASSQALAGGRYEQFF
J gene: TRBJ2-1
clone size: few
V gene: TRBV4-2

CDR3 protein: CASSIRDRSFGYTF
J gene: TRBJ1-2
clone size: many
V gene: TRBV3-1

CDR3 protein: CASSPEGFHGYTF
J gene: TRBJ1-2
clone size: many
V gene: TRBV18

CDR3 protein: CASSQGDRGHEQYF
J gene: TRBJ2-7
clone size: many
V gene: TRBV6-2/TRBV6-3

CDR3 protein: CASSPGPEAFF
J gene: TRBJ1-1
clone size: few
V gene: TRBV6-1

CDR3 protein: CASSLEDRHNEKLFF
J gene: TRBJ1-4
clone size: many
V gene: TRBV28

CDR3 protein: CAWSVQEETQYF
J gene: TRBJ2-5
clone size: .
V gene: TRBV30

CDR3 protein: CSARDKGPFLQQYF
J gene: TRBJ2-7
clone size: .
V gene: TRBV20-1

CDR3 protein: CASSTTGGGGTEAFF
J gene: TRBJ1-1
clone size: few
V gene: TRBV18

CDR3 protein: CAISETWRGDSDTQYF
J gene: TRBJ2-3
clone size: many
V gene: TRBV10-3

CDR3 protein: CASSQSDTGELFF
J gene: TRBJ2-2
clone size: once
V gene: TRBV2

CDR3 protein: CATSGPGTGRNEQFF
J gene: TRBJ2-1
clone size: few
V gene: TRBV15

CDR3 protein: CASSQRGRSYEQYF
J gene: TRBJ2-7
clone size: many
V gene: TRBV2

CDR3 protein: CASSITGSYNSPLHF
J gene: TRBJ1-6
clone size: many
V gene: TRBV28

CDR3 protein: CASSRTGLVGSPLHF
J gene: TRBJ1-6
clone size: few
V gene: TRBV2

CDR3 protein: CSAAPGLATGELFF
J gene: TRBJ2-2
clone size: many
V gene: TRBV20-1

CDR3 protein: CASSPQQGGGAQFF
J gene: TRBJ2-1
clone size: .
V gene: TRBV19